This TCR beta chain was retrieved from a study of T cell responses to AZD1222 COVID-19 vaccine. Clones were sequenced by immunoSEQ multiplex PCR, and TCRdb holds only the in-frame ones, with some missing. The sample holds roughly 150,000 clones, about 93% seen once. V dropped 7 bases and J dropped 7 bases, with 19 bases sitting between them. CDR3 length: 15 residues. Germline lookup yields CDR1 LNHDA and CDR2 SQIVND (reference sequence). This TCR derives from an adult who received the AZD1222 COVID-19 vaccine. The chain joins TRBV19 to TRBJ1-4, with D possibly being TRBD1 (5 bases). The source material was peripheral blood, sampled 28 days after the second AZD1222 dose. The CDR3 here is CASTPFSGFVEKLFF. The CDR3 bases are TGTGCCAGTACCCCCTTCTCAGGGTTTGTTGAAAAACTGTTTTTT.